This passage covers 3 T cell receptor beta chains from one sample sequenced in a study of T cells in Graves' hyperthyroidism and ophthalmopathy. Researchers took RNA transcripts and amplified the TCR beta CDR3 regions from them. TCR CDR3 regions were first amplified by RT-PCR with HTBI primers. TCRdb passed the multiplex PCR reads through MiXCR, listing each CDR3 protein once. The sample has hundreds of thousands of distinct CDR3 sequences, 11% to 15% seen once. Sequencing used blood. These TCRs come from a woman in her twenties or thirties with Graves' hyperthyroidism that later progressed to Graves' ophthalmopathy.

Of note for this clonotype: This may come from a read error, since a much larger clone is one base off. This chain links TRBV29-1 with TRBJ2-5; the match to TRBD1 covers 12 bases. CDR3 length: 15 amino acids. Looked up from germline, CDR1 is SQVTM and CDR2 is ANQGSEA. This CDR3 reads CSVKLGTGGPETQDF. The CDR3, as DNA: TGCAGCGTAAAACTCGGGACAGGGGGCCCAGAGACCCAGGACTTC.

The J gene is TRBJ1-1, the V gene TRBV6-4; TRBD1 aligns across 7 bases. CDR1 and CDR2 from the germline V gene are MRHNA and SNTAGT. J lost 3 bases, V lost 5 bases, and 6 bases had no gene match. The CDR3 totals 14 residues. In DNA form, the CDR3 reads TGTGCCAGCAGTTACTGGGACAGTCACACTGAAGCTTTCTTT. This gives the protein CASSYWDSHTEAFF.

This clonotype was counted ten times or more. V and J are TRBV7-8 and TRBJ2-5; 11 nucleotides match TRBD2. There are 22 residues in the CDR3. The trim removed 2 bases at V and 1 base at J, leaving 21 bases unmatched. The V gene's germline CDR1 is SGHVS and CDR2 FQNEAQ. The CDR3 is CASSLPKLGGTSGRRGQETQYF. Written as DNA, the CDR3 is TGTGCCAGCAGCTTACCGAAGCTGGGCGGGACTAGCGGCCGTAGGGGCCAAGAGACCCAGTACTTC. The variable domain in full, with the rest retrieved from reference TRBV7-8 and TRBJ2-5, is GAGVSQSPRYKVAKRGQDVALRCDPISGHVSLFWYQQALGQGPEFLTYFQNEAQLDKSGLPSDRFFAERPEGSVSTLKIQRTQQEDSAVYLCASSLPKLGGTSGRRGQETQYFGPGTRLLVL.